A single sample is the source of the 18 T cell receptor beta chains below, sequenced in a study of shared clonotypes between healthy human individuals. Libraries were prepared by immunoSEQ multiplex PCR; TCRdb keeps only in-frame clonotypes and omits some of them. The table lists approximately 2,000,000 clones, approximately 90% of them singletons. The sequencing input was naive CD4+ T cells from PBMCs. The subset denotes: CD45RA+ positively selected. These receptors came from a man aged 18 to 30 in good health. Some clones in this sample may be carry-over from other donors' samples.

CDR3 sequence reads: CASSQWDQGGETQYF. DNA of the CDR3: TGTGCCAGCAGCCAATGGGATCAGGGTGGGGAGACCCAGTACTTC. The rearrangement joins TRBV9 to TRBJ2-5; D perhaps matches TRBD1 (5 bases). Germline assignment: CDR1 SGDLS and CDR2 YYNGEE. The CDR3 length is 15 residues. The V gene lost 4 bases and the J gene lost 5 bases, with 18 bases spanning the gap.

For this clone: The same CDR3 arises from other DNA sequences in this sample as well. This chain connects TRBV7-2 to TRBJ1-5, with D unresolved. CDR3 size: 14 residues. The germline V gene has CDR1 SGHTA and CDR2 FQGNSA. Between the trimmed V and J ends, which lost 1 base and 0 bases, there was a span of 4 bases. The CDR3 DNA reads TGTGCCAGCAGCTTAGTGGATAGCAATCAGCCCCAGCATTTT. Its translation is CASSLVDSNQPQHF.

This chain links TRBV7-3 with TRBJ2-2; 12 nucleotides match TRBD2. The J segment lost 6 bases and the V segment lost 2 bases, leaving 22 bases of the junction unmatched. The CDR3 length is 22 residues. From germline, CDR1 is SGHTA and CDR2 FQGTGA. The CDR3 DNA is TGTGCCAGCAGCTTACCTCATTCCGGGACTAGCGGGTTTCGAGGAGGGGCCGGGGAGCTGTTTTTT. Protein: CASSLPHSGTSGFRGGAGELFF.

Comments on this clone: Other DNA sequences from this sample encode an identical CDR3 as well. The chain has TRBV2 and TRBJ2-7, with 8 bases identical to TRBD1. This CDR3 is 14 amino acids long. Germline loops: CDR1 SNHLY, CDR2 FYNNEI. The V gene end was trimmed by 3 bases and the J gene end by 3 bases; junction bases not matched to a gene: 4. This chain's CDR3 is CASSDQGALYEQYF. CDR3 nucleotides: TGTGCCAGCAGTGATCAGGGGGCTCTCTACGAGCAGTACTTC.

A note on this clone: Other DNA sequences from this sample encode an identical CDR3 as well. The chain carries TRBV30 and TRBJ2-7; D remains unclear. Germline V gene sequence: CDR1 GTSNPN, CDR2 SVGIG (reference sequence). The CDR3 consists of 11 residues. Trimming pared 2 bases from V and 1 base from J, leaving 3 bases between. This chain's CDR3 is CAWSRSYEQYF. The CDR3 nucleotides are TGTGCCTGGAGTAGGTCCTACGAGCAGTACTTC.

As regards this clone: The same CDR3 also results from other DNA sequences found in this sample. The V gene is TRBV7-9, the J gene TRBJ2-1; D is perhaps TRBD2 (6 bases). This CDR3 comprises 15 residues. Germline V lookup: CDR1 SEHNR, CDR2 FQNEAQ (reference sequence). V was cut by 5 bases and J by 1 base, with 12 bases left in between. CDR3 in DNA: TGTGCCAGCAGCCCAAGCGGGTCTTCCTACAATGAGCAGTTCTTC. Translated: CASSPSGSSYNEQFF. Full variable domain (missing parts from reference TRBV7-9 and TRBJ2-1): DTGVSQNPRHKITKRGQNVTFRCDPISEHNRLYWYRQTLGQGPEFLTYFQNEAQLEKSRLLSDRFSAERPKGSFSTLEIQRTEQGDSAMYLCASSPSGSSYNEQFFGPGTRLTVL.

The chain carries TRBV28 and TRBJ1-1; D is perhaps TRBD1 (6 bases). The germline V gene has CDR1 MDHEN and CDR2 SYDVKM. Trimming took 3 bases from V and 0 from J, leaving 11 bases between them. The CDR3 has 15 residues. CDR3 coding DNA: TGTGCCAGCAGTTTGAGACAGGTCCTGAACACTGAAGCTTTCTTT. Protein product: CASSLRQVLNTEAFF.

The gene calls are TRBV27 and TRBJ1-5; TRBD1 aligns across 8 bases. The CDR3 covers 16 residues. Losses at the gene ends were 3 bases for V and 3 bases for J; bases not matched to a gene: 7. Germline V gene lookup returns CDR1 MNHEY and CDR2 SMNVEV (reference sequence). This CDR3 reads CASSFLGQGDNQPQHF. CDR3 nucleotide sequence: TGTGCCAGCAGTTTCCTTGGACAGGGAGACAATCAGCCCCAGCATTTT.

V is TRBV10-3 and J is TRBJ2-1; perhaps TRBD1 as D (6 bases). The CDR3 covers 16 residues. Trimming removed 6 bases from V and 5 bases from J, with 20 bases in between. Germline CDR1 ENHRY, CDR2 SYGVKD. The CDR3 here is CAISENRDKGNNEQFF. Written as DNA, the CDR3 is TGTGCCATCAGCGAGAACCGGGACAAGGGGAACAATGAGCAGTTCTTC.

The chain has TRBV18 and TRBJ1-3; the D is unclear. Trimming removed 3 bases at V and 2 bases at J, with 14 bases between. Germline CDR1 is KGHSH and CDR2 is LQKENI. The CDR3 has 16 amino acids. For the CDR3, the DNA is TGTGCCAGCTCACCGCTCGGGCAGGAGGCTGGAAACACCATATATTTT. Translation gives CASSPLGQEAGNTIYF.

CDR3 DNA: TGTGCCAGCACTCCTTTCAGGGAAACCTACAATGAGCAGTTCTTC. This translates into CASTPFRETYNEQFF. This chain uses TRBV27 with TRBJ2-1, with D possibly being TRBD1 (5 bases). V dropped 7 bases and J dropped 2 bases, with 15 bases sitting between them. The CDR3 totals 15 residues. Per the germline V gene, CDR1 is MNHEY and CDR2 is SMNVEV (reference sequence).

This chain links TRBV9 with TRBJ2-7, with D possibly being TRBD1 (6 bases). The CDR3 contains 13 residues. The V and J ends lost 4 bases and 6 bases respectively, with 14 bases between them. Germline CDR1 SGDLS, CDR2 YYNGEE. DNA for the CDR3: TGTGCCAGCAGCTTTACGCTAGGGGGCGAGCAGTACTTC. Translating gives CASSFTLGGEQYF.

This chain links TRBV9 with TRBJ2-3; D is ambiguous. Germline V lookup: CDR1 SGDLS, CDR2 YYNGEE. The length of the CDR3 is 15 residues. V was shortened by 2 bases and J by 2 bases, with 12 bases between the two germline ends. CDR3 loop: CASSVTKQPTDTQYF. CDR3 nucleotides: TGTGCCAGCAGCGTTACAAAACAACCCACAGATACGCAGTATTTT.

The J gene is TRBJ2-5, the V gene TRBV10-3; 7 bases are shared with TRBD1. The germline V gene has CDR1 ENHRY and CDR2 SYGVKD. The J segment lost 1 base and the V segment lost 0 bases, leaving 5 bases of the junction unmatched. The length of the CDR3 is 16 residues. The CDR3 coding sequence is TGTGCCATCAGTGAGTCTCGACAGGGCCCCCAAGAGACCCAGTACTTC. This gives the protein CAISESRQGPQETQYF.

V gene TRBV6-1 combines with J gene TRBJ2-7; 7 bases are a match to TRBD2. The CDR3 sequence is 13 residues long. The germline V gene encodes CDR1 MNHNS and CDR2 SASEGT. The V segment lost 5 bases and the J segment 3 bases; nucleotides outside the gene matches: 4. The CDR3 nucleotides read TGTGCCAGCAGTAGGGAGGGAAACTACGAGCAGTACTTC. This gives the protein CASSREGNYEQYF.

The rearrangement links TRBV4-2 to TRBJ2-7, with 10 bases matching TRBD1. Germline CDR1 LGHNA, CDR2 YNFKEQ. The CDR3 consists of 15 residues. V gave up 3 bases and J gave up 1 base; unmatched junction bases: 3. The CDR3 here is CASSQGQGLSYEQYF. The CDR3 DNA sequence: TGTGCCAGCAGCCAGGGACAGGGGCTTTCCTACGAGCAGTACTTC.

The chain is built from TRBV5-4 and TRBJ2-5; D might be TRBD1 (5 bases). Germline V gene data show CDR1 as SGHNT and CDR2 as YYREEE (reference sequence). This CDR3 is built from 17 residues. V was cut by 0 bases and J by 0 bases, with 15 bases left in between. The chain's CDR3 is CASSLGPRADYQETQYF. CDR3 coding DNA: TGTGCCAGCAGCTTGGGCCCCAGGGCCGACTACCAAGAGACCCAGTACTTC.

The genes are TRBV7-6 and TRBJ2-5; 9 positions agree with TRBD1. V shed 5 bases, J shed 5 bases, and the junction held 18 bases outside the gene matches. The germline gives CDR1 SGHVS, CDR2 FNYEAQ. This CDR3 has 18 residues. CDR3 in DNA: TGTGCCAGCAGCCGAATCGGAGGAGGGGGACAGGGAAGGGAGACCCAGTACTTC. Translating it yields CASSRIGGGGQGRETQYF.